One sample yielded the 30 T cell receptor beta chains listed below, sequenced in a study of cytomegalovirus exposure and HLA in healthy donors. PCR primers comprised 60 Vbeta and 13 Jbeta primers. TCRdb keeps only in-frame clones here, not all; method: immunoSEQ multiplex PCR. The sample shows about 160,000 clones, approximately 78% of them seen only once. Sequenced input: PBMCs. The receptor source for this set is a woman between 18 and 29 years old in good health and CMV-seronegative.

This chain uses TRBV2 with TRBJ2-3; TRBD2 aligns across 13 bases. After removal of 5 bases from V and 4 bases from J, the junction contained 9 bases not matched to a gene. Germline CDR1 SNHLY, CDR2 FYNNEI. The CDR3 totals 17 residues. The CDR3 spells CASSRWTSGSLADTQYF. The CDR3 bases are TGTGCCAGCAGTAGATGGACTAGCGGGAGTCTCGCAGATACGCAGTATTTT.

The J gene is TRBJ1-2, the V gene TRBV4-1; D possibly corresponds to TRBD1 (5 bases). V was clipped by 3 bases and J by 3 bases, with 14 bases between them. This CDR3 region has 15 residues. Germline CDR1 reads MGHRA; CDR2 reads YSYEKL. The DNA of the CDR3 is TGCGCCAGCAGCCATCTATTCGGGGGGGACTATGGCTACACCTTC. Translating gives CASSHLFGGDYGYTF.

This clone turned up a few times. The CDR3 DNA is TGTGCCAGCAGTGCGCCACAGTCCTATGGCTACACCTTC. Translating gives CASSAPQSYGYTF. V gene TRBV27 combines with J gene TRBJ1-2, with D uncertain. Germline V gene data show CDR1 as MNHEY and CDR2 as SMNVEV (reference sequence). The CDR3 has 13 residues. The V and J ends lost 5 bases and 4 bases respectively, with 11 bases between them.

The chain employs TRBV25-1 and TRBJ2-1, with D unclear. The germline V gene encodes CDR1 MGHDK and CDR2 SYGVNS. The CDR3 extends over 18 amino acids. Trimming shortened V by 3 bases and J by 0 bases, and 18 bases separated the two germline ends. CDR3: CASSDHGSSAVSYNEQFF. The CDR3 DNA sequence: TGTGCCAGCAGTGATCACGGTTCGAGCGCCGTCTCCTACAATGAGCAGTTCTTC. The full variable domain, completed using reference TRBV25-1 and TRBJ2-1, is EADIYQTPRYLVIGTGKKITLECSQTMGHDKMYWYQQDPGMELHLIHYSYGVNSTEKGDLSSESTVSRIRTEHFPLTLESARPSHTSQYLCASSDHGSSAVSYNEQFFGPGTRLTVL.

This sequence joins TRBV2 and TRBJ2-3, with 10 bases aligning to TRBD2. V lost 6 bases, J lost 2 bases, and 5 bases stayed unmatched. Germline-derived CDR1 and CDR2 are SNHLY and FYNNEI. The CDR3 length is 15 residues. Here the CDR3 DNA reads TGTGCCAGCAGCCCACTAGCGGGAAACACAGATACGCAGTATTTT. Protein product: CASSPLAGNTDTQYF.

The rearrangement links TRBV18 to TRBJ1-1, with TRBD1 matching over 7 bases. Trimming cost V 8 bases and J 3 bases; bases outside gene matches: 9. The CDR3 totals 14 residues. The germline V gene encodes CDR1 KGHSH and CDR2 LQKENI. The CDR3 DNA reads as TGTGCCAGCCGGGACAGCCTGGAAGACACTGAAGCTTTCTTT. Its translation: CASRDSLEDTEAFF.

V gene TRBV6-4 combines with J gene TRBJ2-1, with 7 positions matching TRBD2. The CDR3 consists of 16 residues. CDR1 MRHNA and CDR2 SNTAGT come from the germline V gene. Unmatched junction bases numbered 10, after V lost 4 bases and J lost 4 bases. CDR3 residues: CASSVLSGKGYNEQFF. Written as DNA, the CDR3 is TGTGCCAGCAGTGTCCTAAGCGGGAAGGGGTACAATGAGCAGTTCTTC.

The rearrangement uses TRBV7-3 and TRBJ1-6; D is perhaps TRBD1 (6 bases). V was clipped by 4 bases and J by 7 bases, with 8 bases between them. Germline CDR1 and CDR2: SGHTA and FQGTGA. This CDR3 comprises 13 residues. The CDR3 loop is CASSSQGNSPLHF. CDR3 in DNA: TGTGCCAGCAGCTCACAGGGCAATTCACCCCTCCACTTT.

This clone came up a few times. The DNA for the CDR3 is TGTGCCAGCAGTCGAGGGGAGGGGCTGATAGAGCCCCAGCATTTT. It is translated as CASSRGEGLIEPQHF. The rearrangement links TRBV6-5 to TRBJ1-5, with D possibly TRBD1 on 5 matching bases. Germline values: CDR1 MNHEY, CDR2 SVGAGI. CDR3 size: 15 residues. Trimming shortened V by 5 bases and J by 8 bases, and 19 bases separated the two germline ends.

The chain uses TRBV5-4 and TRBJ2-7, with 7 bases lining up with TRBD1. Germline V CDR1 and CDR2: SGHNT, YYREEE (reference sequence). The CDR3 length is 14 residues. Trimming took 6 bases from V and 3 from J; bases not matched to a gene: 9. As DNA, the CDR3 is TGTGCCAGCACGCCGGACAGGAGAGTCTACGAGCAGTACTTC. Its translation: CASTPDRRVYEQYF.

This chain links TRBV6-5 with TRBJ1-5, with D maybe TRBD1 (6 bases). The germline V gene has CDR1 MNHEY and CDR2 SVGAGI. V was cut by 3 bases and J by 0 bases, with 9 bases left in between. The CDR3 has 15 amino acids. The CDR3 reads CASSYRQDSNQPQHF. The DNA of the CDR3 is TGTGCCAGCAGTTATCGACAGGATAGCAATCAGCCCCAGCATTTT.

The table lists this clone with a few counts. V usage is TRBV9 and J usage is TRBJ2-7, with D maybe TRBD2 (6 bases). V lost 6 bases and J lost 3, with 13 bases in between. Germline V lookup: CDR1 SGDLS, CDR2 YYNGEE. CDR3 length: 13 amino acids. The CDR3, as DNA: TGTGCCAGCAACCGGGACTCAGACTACGAGCAGTACTTC. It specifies CASNRDSDYEQYF.

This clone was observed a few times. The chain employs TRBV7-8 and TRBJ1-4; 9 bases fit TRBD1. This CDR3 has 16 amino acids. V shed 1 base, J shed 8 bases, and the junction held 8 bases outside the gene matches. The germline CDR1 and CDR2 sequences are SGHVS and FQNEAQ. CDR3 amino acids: CASSLVGDRGKEKLFF. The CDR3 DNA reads TGTGCCAGCAGCTTAGTAGGAGACAGGGGGAAGGAAAAACTGTTTTTT.

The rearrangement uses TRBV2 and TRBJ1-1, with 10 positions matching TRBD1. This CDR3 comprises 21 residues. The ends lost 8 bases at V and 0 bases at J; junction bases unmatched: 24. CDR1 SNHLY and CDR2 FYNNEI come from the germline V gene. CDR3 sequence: CASDSYGDRGVALIMNTEAFF. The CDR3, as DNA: TGTGCCAGCGACTCATACGGGGACAGGGGTGTTGCGCTAATTATGAACACTGAAGCTTTCTTT.

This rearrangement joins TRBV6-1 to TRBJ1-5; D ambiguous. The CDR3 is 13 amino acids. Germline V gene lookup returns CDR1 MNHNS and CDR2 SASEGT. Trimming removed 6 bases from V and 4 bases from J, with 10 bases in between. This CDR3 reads CASSFPGNQPQHF. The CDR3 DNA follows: TGTGCCAGCAGCTTCCCGGGGAATCAGCCCCAGCATTTT.

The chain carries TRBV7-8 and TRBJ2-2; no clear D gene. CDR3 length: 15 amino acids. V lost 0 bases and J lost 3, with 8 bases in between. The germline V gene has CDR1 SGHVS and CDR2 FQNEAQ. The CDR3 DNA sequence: TGTGCCAGCAGCTTAGCGTTAATTTACACCGGGGAGCTGTTTTTT. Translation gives CASSLALIYTGELFF.

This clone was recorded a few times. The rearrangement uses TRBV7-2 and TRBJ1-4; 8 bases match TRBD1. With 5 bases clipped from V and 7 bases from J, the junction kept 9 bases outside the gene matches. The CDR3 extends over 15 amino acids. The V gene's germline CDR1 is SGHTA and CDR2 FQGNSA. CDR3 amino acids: CASSTFQGALEKLFF. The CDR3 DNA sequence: TGTGCCAGCAGCACCTTTCAGGGGGCGCTTGAAAAACTGTTTTTT. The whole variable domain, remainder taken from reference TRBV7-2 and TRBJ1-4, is GAGVSQSPSNKVTEKGKDVELRCDPISGHTALYWYRQSLGQGLEFLIYFQGNSAPDKSGLPSDRFSAERTGGSVSTLTIQRTQQEDSAVYLCASSTFQGALEKLFFGSGTQLSVL.

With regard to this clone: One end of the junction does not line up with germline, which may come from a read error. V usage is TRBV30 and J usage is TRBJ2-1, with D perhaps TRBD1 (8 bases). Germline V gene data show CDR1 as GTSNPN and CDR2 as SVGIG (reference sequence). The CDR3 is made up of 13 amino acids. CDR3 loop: CAWSSLGQGLQVF. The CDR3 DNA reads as TGTGCCTGGAGTTCACTCGGACAGGGACTACAGGTCTTC.

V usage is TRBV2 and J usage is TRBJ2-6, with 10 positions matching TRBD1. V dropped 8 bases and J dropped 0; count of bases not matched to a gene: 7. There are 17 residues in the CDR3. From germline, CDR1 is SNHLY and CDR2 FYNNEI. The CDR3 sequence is CASGWTGGNSGANVLTF. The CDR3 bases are TGTGCCAGCGGATGGACAGGGGGTAACTCTGGGGCCAACGTCCTGACTTTC.

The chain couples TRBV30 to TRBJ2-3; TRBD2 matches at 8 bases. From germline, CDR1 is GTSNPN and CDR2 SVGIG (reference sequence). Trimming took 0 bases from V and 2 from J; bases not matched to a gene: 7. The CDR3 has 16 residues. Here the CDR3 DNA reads TGTGCCTGGAGTGTATACCCGGGAGGGGTCACAGATACGCAGTATTTT. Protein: CAWSVYPGGVTDTQYF.

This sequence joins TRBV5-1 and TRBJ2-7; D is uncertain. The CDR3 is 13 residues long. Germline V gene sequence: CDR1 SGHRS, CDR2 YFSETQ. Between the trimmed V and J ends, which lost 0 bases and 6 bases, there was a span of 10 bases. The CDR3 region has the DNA TGCGCCAGCAGCTTGGCCAGAAGAGGCGAGCAGTACTTC. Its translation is CASSLARRGEQYF.

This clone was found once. As DNA, the CDR3 is TGTGCCAGCAGCTTAGCGCACGAAACTGACTCCTACGAGCAGTACTTC. Its translation: CASSLAHETDSYEQYF. The chain carries TRBV7-8 and TRBJ2-7; D is unresolved. The V end was cut by 0 bases, the J end by 0 bases, with 12 bases between. Per the germline V gene, CDR1 is SGHVS and CDR2 is FQNEAQ. The length of the CDR3 is 16 residues.

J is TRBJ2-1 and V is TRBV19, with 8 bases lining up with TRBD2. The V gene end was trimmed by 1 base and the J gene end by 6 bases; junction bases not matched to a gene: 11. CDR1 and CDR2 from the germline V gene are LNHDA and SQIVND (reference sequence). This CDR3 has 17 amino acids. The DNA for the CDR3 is TGTGCCAGTAGTATAGTTGGGCGGGGGGCCTCGGTCAATGAGCAGTTCTTC. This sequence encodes CASSIVGRGASVNEQFF.

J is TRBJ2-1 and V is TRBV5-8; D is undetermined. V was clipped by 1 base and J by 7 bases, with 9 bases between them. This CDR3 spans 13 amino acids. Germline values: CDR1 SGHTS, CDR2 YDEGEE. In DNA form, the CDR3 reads TGTGCCAGCAGCTTGTTGTCCGGGAATGAGCAGTTCTTC. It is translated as CASSLLSGNEQFF.

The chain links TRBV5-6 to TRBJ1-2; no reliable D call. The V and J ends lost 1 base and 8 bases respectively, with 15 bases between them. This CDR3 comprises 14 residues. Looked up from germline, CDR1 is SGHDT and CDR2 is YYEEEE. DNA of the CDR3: TGTGCCAGCAGCTTGTTAGGACCGACTACCGGCTACACCTTC. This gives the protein CASSLLGPTTGYTF.

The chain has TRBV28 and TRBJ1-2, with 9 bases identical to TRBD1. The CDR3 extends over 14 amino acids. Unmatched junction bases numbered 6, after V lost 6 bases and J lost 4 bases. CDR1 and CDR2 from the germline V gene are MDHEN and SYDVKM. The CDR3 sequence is CASRQQGAGYGYTF. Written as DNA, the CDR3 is TGTGCCAGCAGGCAACAGGGGGCAGGCTATGGCTACACCTTC.

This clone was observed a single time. The CDR3 protein is CASSFSPSGSDGNTIYF. The CDR3 nucleotides read TGTGCCAGCAGCTTCTCCCCATCCGGGAGTGATGGAAACACCATATATTTT. This rearrangement joins TRBV7-9 to TRBJ1-3; no firm D call. This CDR3 is built from 17 residues. The ends were cut back, 3 bases at V and 3 bases at J, with 18 bases in the middle. CDR1 and CDR2 from the germline V gene are SEHNR and FQNEAQ (reference sequence).

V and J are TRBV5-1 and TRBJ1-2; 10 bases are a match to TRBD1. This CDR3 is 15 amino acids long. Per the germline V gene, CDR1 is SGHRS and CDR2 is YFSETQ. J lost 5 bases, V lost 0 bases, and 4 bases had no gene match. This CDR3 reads CASSLDPGQGYGYTF. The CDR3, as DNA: TGCGCCAGCAGCTTGGATCCGGGACAGGGGTATGGCTACACCTTC.

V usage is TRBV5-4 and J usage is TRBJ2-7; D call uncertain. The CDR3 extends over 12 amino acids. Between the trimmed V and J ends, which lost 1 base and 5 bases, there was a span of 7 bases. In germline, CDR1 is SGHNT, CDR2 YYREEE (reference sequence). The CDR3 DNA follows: TGTGCCAGCAGCTTGCCGAGTAACGAGCAGTACTTC. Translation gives CASSLPSNEQYF. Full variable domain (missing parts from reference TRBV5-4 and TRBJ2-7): ETGVTQSPTHLIKTRGQQVTLRCSSQSGHNTVSWYQQALGQGPQFIFQYYREEENGRGNFPPRFSGLQFPNYSSELNVNALELDDSALYLCASSLPSNEQYFGPGTRLTVT.

CDR3 bases: TGTGCCAGCAGTGATTTTTCAGGGGCGGGAAAACTGTTTTTT. Its translation: CASSDFSGAGKLFF. This chain uses TRBV2 with TRBJ1-4; TRBD1 is a possible D gene (6 bases). This CDR3 contains 14 residues. Germline lookup yields CDR1 SNHLY and CDR2 FYNNEI. V was trimmed by 3 bases and J by 10 bases, leaving 15 bases between them.